Presented here are 15 T cell receptor beta chains from one specimen sequenced in a study of T cell responses to AZD1222 COVID-19 vaccine. The data were produced by immunoSEQ multiplex PCR, yet TCRdb's version contains in-frame clones alone and is incomplete. This table holds about 220,000 clones, under 95% found once. The input for sequencing was peripheral blood, taken on day 0 of MenACWY control vaccination. All receptors come from an adult in good health.

This clone was detected once. The chain has TRBV7-8 and TRBJ2-7, with TRBD1 matching 8 bases. Trimming took 2 bases from V and 6 from J; bases not matched to a gene: 9. The CDR3 covers 15 residues. Germline values: CDR1 SGHVS, CDR2 FQNEAQ. The CDR3 bases are TGTGCCAGCAGCTTATTCCCCGGGACAGGCGGCGAGCAGTACTTC. It encodes CASSLFPGTGGEQYF. The variable domain in full, with the rest retrieved from reference TRBV7-8 and TRBJ2-7, is GAGVSQSPRYKVAKRGQDVALRCDPISGHVSLFWYQQALGQGPEFLTYFQNEAQLDKSGLPSDRFFAERPEGSVSTLKIQRTQQEDSAVYLCASSLFPGTGGEQYFGPGTRLTVT.

The chain carries TRBV18 and TRBJ1-2; no clear D gene. Germline lookup yields CDR1 KGHSH and CDR2 LQKENI. The CDR3 sequence is 15 residues long. Trimming took 2 bases from V and 2 from J, leaving 12 bases between them. DNA for the CDR3: TGTGCCAGCTCACCAGAATCTCACCGCAACTATGGCTACACCTTC. This sequence encodes CASSPESHRNYGYTF.

The chain uses TRBV4-1 and TRBJ2-1; D remains unclear. The CDR3 runs to 15 residues. V was pared by 1 base and J by 5 bases, with 12 bases between. CDR1 is MGHRA and CDR2 is YSYEKL in the germline V gene. The CDR3 loop reads CASSQVPSGHNEQFF. The CDR3 DNA reads TGCGCCAGCAGCCAAGTGCCTTCCGGCCACAATGAGCAGTTCTTC.

In the case of this clone: One junction end disagrees with the germline gene, perhaps due to a read error. The rearrangement links TRBV7-2 to TRBJ1-6; no clear D. Germline CDR1 reads SGHTA; CDR2 reads FQGNSA. The CDR3 is made up of 11 amino acids. CDR3: CASSLGSPPHF. In DNA form, the CDR3 reads TGTGCCAGCAGCTTAGGTTCACCCCCCCACTTT.

In its sample, this clone was seen a few times. The J gene is TRBJ1-4, the V gene TRBV27; D ambiguous. The CDR3 loop spans 14 amino acids. Per the germline V gene, CDR1 is MNHEY and CDR2 is SMNVEV (reference sequence). V lost 2 bases and J 6 bases, leaving 10 bases between the germline ends. The chain's CDR3 is CASSLTWTDEKLFF. In DNA, the CDR3 is TGTGCCAGCAGTTTAACCTGGACTGATGAAAAACTGTTTTTT. Filled out from reference TRBV27 and TRBJ1-4, the complete variable domain reads EAQVTQNPRYLITVTGKKLTVTCSQNMNHEYMSWYRQDPGLGLRQIYYSMNVEVTDKGDVPEGYKVSRKEKRNFPLILESPSPNQTSLYFCASSLTWTDEKLFFGSGTQLSVL.

The V gene is TRBV10-3, the J gene TRBJ1-1; TRBD1 might be the D (5 bases). This CDR3 has 12 residues. From germline, CDR1 is ENHRY and CDR2 SYGVKD. Trimming removed 10 bases from V and 5 bases from J, with 14 bases in between. Here the CDR3 reads CATRTRETEAFF. The CDR3 DNA sequence: TGTGCCACCCGGACAAGGGAAACTGAAGCTTTCTTT.

The chain links TRBV14 to TRBJ1-1, with TRBD1 as a possible D gene (5 bases). Germline V lookup: CDR1 SGHDN, CDR2 FVKESK. The CDR3 covers 17 residues. Trimming pared 4 bases from V and 0 bases from J, leaving 18 bases between. CDR3 region: CASSPPWGGWVNTEAFF. The DNA of the CDR3 is TGTGCCAGCAGCCCGCCATGGGGGGGGTGGGTGAACACTGAAGCTTTCTTT.

V gene TRBV7-9 combines with J gene TRBJ2-7; a possible D gene is TRBD2 (5 bases). This CDR3 has 16 amino acids. With 2 bases removed from V and 1 base from J, the gap between germline ends came to 15 bases. Germline-derived CDR1 and CDR2 are SEHNR and FQNEAQ (reference sequence). CDR3 DNA sequence: TGTGCCAGCAGCTTATTTGGCCCCACGGGATCCTACGAGCAGTACTTC. Translating it yields CASSLFGPTGSYEQYF.

This rearrangement joins TRBV20-1 to TRBJ2-1; no firm D call. The CDR3 has 11 amino acids. Germline lookup yields CDR1 DFQATT and CDR2 SNEGSKA (reference sequence). The ends were cut back, 6 bases at V and 10 bases at J, with 13 bases in the middle. CDR3 residues: CSAPLGFEQFF. The CDR3 DNA reads as TGCAGTGCCCCGCTAGGGTTCGAGCAGTTCTTC.

The chain is built from TRBV10-2 and TRBJ2-3; D is unresolved. The CDR3 consists of 15 residues. From germline, CDR1 is WSHSY and CDR2 SAAADI. Between the trimmed V and J ends, which lost 2 bases and 1 base, there was a span of 10 bases. CDR3 sequence (DNA): TGCGCCAGCAGTGAGAGGGATTTCGGCACAGATACGCAGTATTTT. Translating gives CASSERDFGTDTQYF.

The V gene is TRBV4-1, the J gene TRBJ2-3, with TRBD2 matching 7 bases. V gave up 2 bases and J gave up 2 bases; unmatched junction bases: 13. CDR3 length: 18 amino acids. CDR1 MGHRA and CDR2 YSYEKL come from the germline V gene. Here the CDR3 DNA reads TGCGCCAGCAGCCAACCCACTACGGCGGGGGATAACACAGATACGCAGTATTTT. It yields the protein CASSQPTTAGDNTDTQYF.

The genes are TRBV4-1 and TRBJ2-2; 11 bases agree with TRBD2. Germline-derived CDR1 and CDR2 are MGHRA and YSYEKL. The CDR3 runs to 16 residues. Trimming at V came to 4 bases and at J to 1 base, leaving 2 bases not matched to a gene. The CDR3 protein is CASSRGLAGNTGELFF. CDR3 in DNA: TGCGCCAGCAGCCGAGGACTAGCGGGGAACACCGGGGAGCTGTTTTTT.

This rearrangement joins TRBV5-1 to TRBJ1-4; 9 nucleotides agree with TRBD1. Trimming took 0 bases from V and 8 from J; bases not matched to a gene: 2. Germline V CDR1 and CDR2: SGHRS, YFSETQ. This CDR3 is 14 amino acids long. For the CDR3, the DNA is TGCGCCAGCAGCTTGGGACAGGGGGTGGAAAAACTGTTTTTT. Its protein is CASSLGQGVEKLFF.

J is TRBJ2-1 and V is TRBV7-8; TRBD2 matches at 8 bases. The V segment lost 1 base and the J segment 4 bases; nucleotides outside the gene matches: 9. This CDR3 has 17 residues. From germline, CDR1 is SGHVS and CDR2 FQNEAQ. In nucleotides, the CDR3 is TGTGCCAGCAGCTTAGAGGCGAGCGGGGGACTATACAATGAGCAGTTCTTC. Translation: CASSLEASGGLYNEQFF.

CDR3 DNA: TGTGCCAGCAGCTTAAACAGGGGCAAAATGGAGACCCAGTACTTC. This gives the protein CASSLNRGKMETQYF. The chain has TRBV11-2 and TRBJ2-5; 7 bases align to TRBD1. The germline gives CDR1 SGHAT, CDR2 FQNNGV. V shed 2 bases, J shed 5 bases, and the junction held 8 bases outside the gene matches. The CDR3 is made up of 15 amino acids.